This T cell receptor (beta chain) was retrieved from a study of tissue T cells after allogeneic stem cell transplantation (dated 2022 in TCRdb). Some background on the complete study: The study profiled TCR beta repertoires across many tissues from research autopsies of patients with and without GVHD, plus mouse models of GVHD. On the human side, the study was prospective and observational, with no blinding or randomization. Overall results and qualifications from the work: Only a few T cell clones appeared in more than one patient, yet motif-based clustering showed tissue-specific repertoire signatures that were shared between patients. The study did not establish which tissue TCRs were alloreactive or antigen-specific, and some clones may have been host cells that persisted. In both patients and mice, only a limited portion of the TCR repertoire detected in tissues was captured by blood and spleen T cells. Within patients, how anatomically similar tissues were was a major factor shaping TCR repertoire composition, regardless of disease or transplant status. The patient cohort was small and clinically heterogeneous, and sampling depth was acknowledged as a limitation.

Libraries were prepared through the immunoSEQ multiplex PCR assay. TCRbeta CDR3 sequencing was performed at survey depth by Adaptive Biotechnologies, and CDR3 sequences, V/J genes, productive frequency and template counts were reported. TCR beta CDR3 regions were amplified from genomic DNA rather than RNA. Turning to the authors' computational methods: Jensen-Shannon divergence served to quantify pairwise repertoire overlap between tissues, with 0 meaning identical and 1 meaning complete divergence. Tissues were clustered by single-linkage agglomerative hierarchical clustering of pairwise JSD values, and the clustering results were displayed as dendrograms. GLIPH2 was run on all patient samples with simulation_depth 1000, kmer_min_depth 3, cdr3_length_cutoff 8, keeping groups with more than two unique CDR3s. A standardized tissue-overlap score was calculated by extrapolating Jaccard GLIPH-group overlap across patients to a standard repertoire size of 1000 clones. Linear mixed-effect models, with tissue included as a fixed effect and individual included as a random effect, were used to assess associations of diversity with clinical or experimental variables. This is the immuneACCESS table as TCRdb keeps it, with only in-frame sequences that have V and J called. A part of the clones is gone; compared with another copy, unresolved V genes explain less than half, and the rest is unexplained. V and J calls and clone size are copied from that table; D and trimming were computed from the DNA. The sample has several thousand clones on record, around 50% of them singletons. The ten largest clones capture 3.8% of the sample.

CDR1 and CDR2 were assigned from the germline V gene (reference sequence) as KGHPV and FQNQEV. The germline ends are 13 bases apart after V is trimmed by 7 bases and J by 0 bases. From cysteine to phenylalanine, the CDR3 is 14 amino acids long. The DNA shown is the part of the CDR3 that was read: 39 bases, in frame from base 1. What this sample's time point label stands for: mouse harvest day 7 after allogeneic transplant. Each mouse graft, delivered by tail vein injection, combined 10^6 splenic CD5+ T cells with 10^7 T-cell-depleted bone marrow cells. To model GVHD in mice, a major MHC-mismatch B6 (H2b) into BALB/c (H2d) model was used, and tissues were profiled at day 7 or 14. Mouse tissues and retro-orbital blood were harvested on day 7 or 14 post-transplant using separate sterile tools per animal; livers were flushed beforehand. Before genomic DNA isolation with the DNeasy Blood & Tissue Kit, mouse tissues were minced using razor blades in buffered saline.

For this clone: It has no known antigen specificity. Gene names and germline sequences here are the mouse ones. The read is 1 residue too short to cover the CDR3 end, so that end is filled in from the germline J gene.

The sequencing sample was made of gut tissue. Rearrangement joined TRBV26 to TRBJ2-7; D gene: possibly TRBD1, on 6 matching bases. The source is a female BALB/c mouse given C57BL/6 T cells with graft-versus-host disease after an allogeneic hematopoietic cell transplant. CDR3 protein: CASILDSLSYEQYF. CDR3 DNA, as far as it was read: TGTGCCAGCATCCTGGACAGCCTCTCCTATGAACAGTAC.